This TCR beta chain was observed in a study of cytomegalovirus exposure and HLA in healthy donors. This CDR3 is built from 15 residues. The J segment lost 2 bases and the V segment lost 4 bases, leaving 4 bases of the junction unmatched. Germline V gene lookup returns CDR1 LNHDA and CDR2 SQIVND (reference sequence). PCR used 60 Vbeta primers and 13 Jbeta primers. Clones were sequenced by immunoSEQ multiplex PCR, and TCRdb holds only the in-frame ones, with some missing. The sample includes around 20,000 clones, 84% of them seen just once. The receptor comes from a human donor in good health. The specimen was PBMCs. This chain uses TRBV19 with TRBJ2-3; 9 positions agree with TRBD1. The CDR3 DNA follows: TGTGCCAGTAGTACCGGGACAGGGCACACAGATACGCAGTATTTT. Translating it yields CASSTGTGHTDTQYF.